The present TCR beta chain was sequenced within a study of cytomegalovirus exposure and HLA in healthy donors. Study-level results: Analysis was carried out at a later point, and it linked a missense DCLRE1C variant to TCR beta V- and J-gene trimming. Cytomegalovirus association was listed for around 170 TCR beta chains.

As for this clone: Its cognate antigen is unknown.

The J segment lost 0 bases and the V segment lost 1 base, leaving 4 bases of the junction unmatched. CDR1 and CDR2 (germline): GTSNPN, SVGIG (reference sequence). The CDR3 is 15 residues long. Nominally healthy donors were sampled, though unrecorded immune exposures were likely. Both 60 Vbeta primers and 13 Jbeta primers went into the PCR. Assay: immunoSEQ multiplex PCR; the TCRdb copy retains only in-frame clones and omits some. This table holds approximately 120,000 clones, approximately 80% found once. The gene calls are TRBV30 and TRBJ2-7, with TRBD1 matching over 9 bases. Sequencing was carried out using PBMCs. The source is a woman between 35 and 50 years old in good health and CMV-seropositive. The CDR3 is CAWSGGTGSSYEQYF. The CDR3, as DNA: TGTGCCTGGAGTGGAGGGACAGGGAGCTCCTACGAGCAGTACTTC.